The clone carrying this TCR beta chain was found a few times. The repertoire was sequenced with immunoSEQ multiplex PCR; TCRdb's copy has only in-frame clones and lacks some. The sample has about 200,000 clones, around nine tenths seen once; the top ten hold about 6%. This specimen comes from a study of blood T cell repertoires in COVID-19. Germline assignment: CDR1 MDHEN and CDR2 SYDVKM. Trimming shortened V by 8 bases and J by 1 base, and 6 bases separated the two germline ends. This CDR3 comprises 13 residues. This receptor was taken from a man aged 55 to 70 who had recovered from COVID-19. Sequenced: peripheral blood. The chain links TRBV28 to TRBJ2-6, with unresolved D. CDR3 DNA: TGTGCCAGCCTATATTCTGGGGCCAACGTCCTGACTTTC. The encoded protein is CASLYSGANVLTF.